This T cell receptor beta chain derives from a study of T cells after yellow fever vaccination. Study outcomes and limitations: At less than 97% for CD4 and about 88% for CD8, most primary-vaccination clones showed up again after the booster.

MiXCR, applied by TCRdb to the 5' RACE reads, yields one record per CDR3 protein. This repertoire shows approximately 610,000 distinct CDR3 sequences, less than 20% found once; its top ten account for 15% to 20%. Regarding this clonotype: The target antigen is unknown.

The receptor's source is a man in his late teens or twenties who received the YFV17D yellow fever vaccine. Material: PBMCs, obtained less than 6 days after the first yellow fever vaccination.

The CDR3 region is CASSPDQWTGYEQYF. DNA of the CDR3: TGCGCCAGCAGCCCTGACCAATGGACTGGCTACGAGCAGTACTTC. The rearrangement uses TRBV5-1 and TRBJ2-7; a weak D match, TRBD2 (5 bases). CDR1 and CDR2 from the germline V gene are SGHRS and YFSETQ. The CDR3 consists of 15 residues. Between the trimmed V and J ends, which lost 4 bases and 3 bases, there was a span of 17 bases.